Listed below are T cell receptor beta chains from one sample, sequenced in a study of cytomegalovirus exposure and HLA in healthy donors. TCRdb's table, derived via immunoSEQ multiplex PCR, lists solely in-frame clones and lacks some. The data hold around 150,000 clones, with approximately 90% observed a single time. What was sequenced was PBMCs. The origin of the receptors is a woman aged 25 to 45 in good health and CMV-seronegative. The CDR3 runs from the conserved cysteine through the conserved F or W. Fields, in order: J gene, D gene, clone size, V gene, CDR3 protein, CDR3 DNA. D genes are given only for firm matches. Clone size appears in some rows only: once, few, many, or a class for an expanded clone.

j_gene: TRBJ2-1
d_gene: TRBD2
abundance: few
v_gene: TRBV4-3
CDR3aa: CASSQDGGSGGHNEQFF
CDR3nt: TGCGCCAGCAGCCAAGATGGAGGTAGCGGGGGCCACAATGAGCAGTTCTTC

j_gene: TRBJ2-1
d_gene: -
abundance: -
v_gene: TRBV7-9
CDR3aa: CASSLGAGFGQFF
CDR3nt: TGTGCCAGCAGCTTAGGGGCGGGATTCGGGCAGTTCTTC

j_gene: TRBJ2-3
d_gene: TRBD1
abundance: -
v_gene: TRBV5-1
CDR3aa: CASSLEQGNTDTQYF
CDR3nt: TGCGCCAGCAGCTTGGAACAGGGGAACACAGATACGCAGTATTTT

j_gene: TRBJ2-3
d_gene: TRBD1
abundance: -
v_gene: TRBV29-1
CDR3aa: CSARGGSTDTQYF
CDR3nt: TGCAGCGCCCGAGGGGGCAGCACAGATACGCAGTATTTT

j_gene: TRBJ2-4
d_gene: TRBD2
abundance: -
v_gene: TRBV28
CDR3aa: CASTGGGLLAKNIQYF
CDR3nt: TGTGCCAGCACCGGGGGGGGCCTATTAGCCAAAAACATTCAGTACTTC

j_gene: TRBJ2-7
d_gene: -
abundance: few
v_gene: TRBV18
CDR3aa: CASSPGSSYEQYF
CDR3nt: TGTGCCAGCTCACCCGGGAGCTCCTACGAGCAGTACTTC

j_gene: TRBJ2-2
d_gene: TRBD1
abundance: -
v_gene: TRBV14
CDR3aa: CASSQYGGTGITGELFF
CDR3nt: TGTGCCAGCAGCCAATATGGCGGGACAGGGATAACCGGGGAGCTGTTTTTT

j_gene: TRBJ2-5
d_gene: TRBD2
abundance: -
v_gene: TRBV7-6
CDR3aa: CASSSYHLAGGYQETQYF
CDR3nt: TGTGCCAGCAGCTCTTACCATCTAGCGGGGGGATACCAAGAGACCCAGTACTTC

j_gene: TRBJ2-7
d_gene: -
abundance: -
v_gene: TRBV19
CDR3aa: CASSSAGVAYEQYF
CDR3nt: TGTGCCAGTAGCTCCGCAGGGGTCGCCTACGAGCAGTACTTC

j_gene: TRBJ1-4
d_gene: -
abundance: -
v_gene: TRBV7-9
CDR3aa: CASSSDRTNEKLFF
CDR3nt: TGTGCCAGCAGCTCAGACAGAACTAATGAAAAACTGTTTTTT

j_gene: TRBJ1-3
d_gene: -
abundance: -
v_gene: TRBV18
CDR3aa: CASSRDTSGNTIYF
CDR3nt: TGTGCCAGCTCACGTGACACCTCTGGAAACACCATATATTTT

j_gene: TRBJ1-5
d_gene: TRBD1
abundance: -
v_gene: TRBV27
CDR3aa: CASSSDRDRNQPQHF
CDR3nt: TGTGCCAGCAGTTCAGACAGGGACCGCAATCAGCCCCAGCATTTT

j_gene: TRBJ2-7
d_gene: TRBD2
abundance: -
v_gene: TRBV7-6
CDR3aa: CASSSLAGVSYEQYF
CDR3nt: TGTGCCAGCAGTTCACTAGCGGGAGTGTCCTACGAGCAGTACTTC

j_gene: TRBJ2-7
d_gene: -
abundance: -
v_gene: TRBV27
CDR3aa: CASSGSAYEQYF
CDR3nt: TGTGCCAGCAGTGGCAGCGCCTACGAGCAGTACTTC

j_gene: TRBJ2-7
d_gene: -
abundance: -
v_gene: TRBV2
CDR3aa: CASKWRQGTYEQYF
CDR3nt: TGTGCCAGCAAGTGGAGGCAGGGGACCTACGAGCAGTACTTC

j_gene: TRBJ2-3
d_gene: -
abundance: -
v_gene: TRBV6-6
CDR3aa: CASRDIVGDTQYF
CDR3nt: TGTGCCAGCAGAGACATTGTCGGAGATACGCAGTATTTT

j_gene: TRBJ1-1
d_gene: -
abundance: once
v_gene: TRBV5-1
CDR3aa: CASSIGGKGMNTEAFF
CDR3nt: TGCGCCAGCAGCATAGGCGGGAAGGGGATGAACACTGAAGCTTTCTTT

j_gene: TRBJ2-1
d_gene: -
abundance: -
v_gene: TRBV6-1
CDR3aa: CASSEYGGYEQFF
CDR3nt: TGTGCCAGCAGTGAATATGGGGGCTATGAGCAGTTCTTC

j_gene: TRBJ2-7
d_gene: -
abundance: -
v_gene: TRBV15
CDR3aa: CATSRDLGVNEQYF
CDR3nt: TGTGCCACCAGCAGAGACCTAGGGGTGAACGAGCAGTACTTC

j_gene: TRBJ1-6
d_gene: -
abundance: once
v_gene: TRBV7-9
CDR3aa: CASSFDRTLHF
CDR3nt: TGTGCCAGCAGCTTTGACAGGACACTCCACTTT

j_gene: TRBJ2-5
d_gene: -
abundance: once
v_gene: TRBV7-9
CDR3aa: CASSLGDTQETQYF
CDR3nt: TGTGCCAGCAGCTTAGGGGACACCCAAGAGACCCAGTACTTC

j_gene: TRBJ2-2
d_gene: TRBD1
abundance: -
v_gene: TRBV18
CDR3aa: CASSAVSSGTGNTGELFF
CDR3nt: TGTGCCAGCTCTGCCGTTTCTTCCGGGACAGGGAACACCGGGGAGCTGTTTTTT

j_gene: TRBJ2-1
d_gene: TRBD1
abundance: -
v_gene: TRBV19
CDR3aa: CASAPGQGAYEQFF
CDR3nt: TGTGCCAGTGCCCCGGGACAGGGGGCCTATGAGCAGTTCTTC

j_gene: TRBJ2-3
d_gene: -
abundance: -
v_gene: TRBV27
CDR3aa: CASSKTVLSTDTQYF
CDR3nt: TGTGCCAGCAGTAAGACAGTTTTAAGCACAGATACGCAGTATTTT

j_gene: TRBJ2-3
d_gene: -
abundance: -
v_gene: TRBV27
CDR3aa: CASSPSGDTQYF
CDR3nt: TGTGCCAGCAGTCCCTCGGGGGATACGCAGTATTTT

j_gene: TRBJ1-6
d_gene: -
abundance: -
v_gene: TRBV5-1
CDR3aa: CASSLLADSPLHF
CDR3nt: TGCGCCAGCAGCTTGCTGGCGGATTCACCCCTCCACTTT

j_gene: TRBJ1-5
d_gene: -
abundance: -
v_gene: TRBV28
CDR3aa: CASRLRDRPDQPQHF
CDR3nt: TGTGCCAGCAGGCTCAGGGATAGGCCAGATCAGCCCCAGCATTTT

j_gene: TRBJ1-3
d_gene: TRBD1
abundance: few
v_gene: TRBV5-1
CDR3aa: CASSHTGQGASGNTIYF
CDR3nt: TGCGCCAGCAGCCACACGGGACAGGGGGCTTCGGGAAACACCATATATTTT

j_gene: TRBJ1-2
d_gene: -
abundance: -
v_gene: TRBV27
CDR3aa: CASRAGHNYGYTF
CDR3nt: TGTGCCAGCAGGGCAGGGCATAACTATGGCTACACCTTC

j_gene: TRBJ1-2
d_gene: TRBD1
abundance: -
v_gene: TRBV13
CDR3aa: CASSLGVQGANNYGYTF
CDR3nt: TGTGCCAGCAGCTTGGGGGTACAGGGGGCAAATAACTATGGCTACACCTTC

j_gene: TRBJ2-7
d_gene: -
abundance: -
v_gene: TRBV19
CDR3aa: CASSSFDNRYEQYF
CDR3nt: TGTGCCAGTAGTTCCTTTGACAACCGATACGAGCAGTACTTC

j_gene: TRBJ2-1
d_gene: -
abundance: -
v_gene: TRBV30
CDR3aa: CAWSDRLFNEQFF
CDR3nt: TGTGCCTGGAGTGATCGACTTTTCAATGAGCAGTTCTTC

j_gene: TRBJ2-5
d_gene: TRBD1
abundance: -
v_gene: TRBV7-2
CDR3aa: CASSADRGAETQYF
CDR3nt: TGTGCCAGCAGCGCCGACAGGGGTGCTGAGACCCAGTACTTC

j_gene: TRBJ2-3
d_gene: TRBD2
abundance: -
v_gene: TRBV2
CDR3aa: CASSVSRLAGVGSTDTQYF
CDR3nt: TGTGCCAGCAGTGTAAGTCGACTAGCGGGAGTCGGGAGCACAGATACGCAGTATTTT

j_gene: TRBJ2-3
d_gene: TRBD2
abundance: -
v_gene: TRBV5-1
CDR3aa: CASSLVGLAVTDTQYF
CDR3nt: TGCGCCAGCAGCTTGGTAGGACTAGCGGTCACAGATACGCAGTATTTT

j_gene: TRBJ2-5
d_gene: TRBD2
abundance: -
v_gene: TRBV10-1
CDR3aa: CASSDGSSGGQETQYF
CDR3nt: TGCGCCAGCAGTGACGGGTCTAGCGGGGGCCAAGAGACCCAGTACTTC

j_gene: TRBJ2-1
d_gene: TRBD2
abundance: -
v_gene: TRBV6-1
CDR3aa: CATRTSGGNEQFF
CDR3nt: TGTGCCACCAGGACTAGCGGGGGAAATGAGCAGTTCTTC

j_gene: TRBJ1-1
d_gene: -
abundance: -
v_gene: TRBV2
CDR3aa: CASSPTLNTEAFF
CDR3nt: TGTGCCAGCAGCCCCACACTGAACACTGAAGCTTTCTTT

j_gene: TRBJ2-7
d_gene: -
abundance: -
v_gene: TRBV19
CDR3aa: CASMGKTRYEQYF
CDR3nt: TGTGCCAGTATGGGTAAAACGCGGTACGAGCAGTACTTC

j_gene: TRBJ1-2
d_gene: -
abundance: -
v_gene: TRBV29-1
CDR3aa: CSVEGSGGRTYGYTF
CDR3nt: TGCAGCGTTGAAGGTTCCGGGGGGCGTACTTATGGCTACACCTTC

j_gene: TRBJ1-3
d_gene: -
abundance: few
v_gene: TRBV5-6
CDR3aa: CASSLLQPNTIYF
CDR3nt: TGTGCCAGCAGCTTACTTCAACCAAACACCATATATTTT

j_gene: TRBJ2-7
d_gene: -
abundance: -
v_gene: TRBV2
CDR3aa: CASSEKQLSYEQYF
CDR3nt: TGTGCCAGCAGTGAGAAACAGCTCTCCTACGAGCAGTACTTC

j_gene: TRBJ1-5
d_gene: TRBD1
abundance: few
v_gene: TRBV6-5
CDR3aa: CASSYGQGAFQPQHF
CDR3nt: TGTGCCAGCAGTTACGGACAGGGGGCATTTCAGCCCCAGCATTTT

j_gene: TRBJ2-7
d_gene: -
abundance: -
v_gene: TRBV7-9
CDR3aa: CASSLELYEQYF
CDR3nt: TGTGCCAGCAGCTTGGAACTATACGAGCAGTACTTC

j_gene: TRBJ2-2
d_gene: TRBD1
abundance: -
v_gene: TRBV28
CDR3aa: CASRYRGLGTGELFF
CDR3nt: TGTGCCAGCAGGTACAGGGGGCTTGGCACCGGGGAGCTGTTTTTT

j_gene: TRBJ2-3
d_gene: -
abundance: -
v_gene: TRBV10-3
CDR3aa: CAISESEGLDTQYF
CDR3nt: TGTGCCATCAGTGAGTCGGAGGGACTTGATACGCAGTATTTT

j_gene: TRBJ2-5
d_gene: TRBD1
abundance: -
v_gene: TRBV6-1
CDR3aa: CASSVNRGQETQYF
CDR3nt: TGTGCCAGCAGTGTAAACAGGGGTCAAGAGACCCAGTACTTC

j_gene: TRBJ2-7
d_gene: -
abundance: -
v_gene: TRBV10-3
CDR3aa: CAISESTGSYGYEQYF
CDR3nt: TGTGCCATCAGTGAGTCGACGGGGTCCTATGGATACGAGCAGTACTTC

j_gene: TRBJ1-5
d_gene: -
abundance: -
v_gene: TRBV19
CDR3aa: CASSILRAGLNQPQHF
CDR3nt: TGTGCCAGTAGTATACTTAGGGCAGGACTTAATCAGCCCCAGCATTTT

j_gene: TRBJ1-2
d_gene: TRBD1
abundance: -
v_gene: TRBV4-2
CDR3aa: CASSHSTTGGLINYGYTF
CDR3nt: TGTGCCAGCAGCCACTCCACGACAGGGGGCTTGATTAACTATGGCTACACCTTC

j_gene: TRBJ2-6
d_gene: -
abundance: -
v_gene: TRBV28
CDR3aa: CASSSGTPYSGANVLTF
CDR3nt: TGTGCCAGCAGCTCCGGGACACCTTACTCTGGGGCCAACGTCCTGACTTTC

j_gene: TRBJ2-3
d_gene: -
abundance: once
v_gene: TRBV10-3
CDR3aa: CAISESIVTGHRTDTQYF
CDR3nt: TGTGCCATCAGTGAGTCGATCGTTACAGGACATCGCACAGATACGCAGTATTTT